This paragraph reports one T cell receptor (beta chain). The antigen is undetermined. The CDR3 consists of 16 residues. V gave up 1 base and J gave up 3 bases; unmatched junction bases: 5. Looked up from germline, CDR1 is LGHNA and CDR2 is YSLEER. This sample was included in a study of T cells in localized non-small cell lung cancer. Study-wide findings and caveats: Clonality of T cells reached its maximum in uninvolved adjacent lung, surpassing tumor. Heterogeneity within the tumor remains possible, as just one region underwent sequencing. In the blood, greater T cell density corresponded to longer overall survival. Across samples, adjacent lung featured a median approximately 56 of the top 100 tumor clones.

Here immunoSEQ multiplex PCR was the method, and the copy in TCRdb shows in-frame clones only, minus some. This sample has approximately 63,000 clones; roughly 90% occur once, and the top ten carry 22%. V is TRBV4-3 and J is TRBJ2-1, with 8 bases that match TRBD2. The starting material was peripheral blood, obtained before any cancer treatment. This TCR was sampled from a man aged 40-75 years with stage I squamous cell lung carcinoma. The CDR3 reads CASSQGAGDFYNEQFF. CDR3 in DNA: TGCGCCAGCAGCCAAGGAGCGGGAGATTTCTACAATGAGCAGTTCTTC.